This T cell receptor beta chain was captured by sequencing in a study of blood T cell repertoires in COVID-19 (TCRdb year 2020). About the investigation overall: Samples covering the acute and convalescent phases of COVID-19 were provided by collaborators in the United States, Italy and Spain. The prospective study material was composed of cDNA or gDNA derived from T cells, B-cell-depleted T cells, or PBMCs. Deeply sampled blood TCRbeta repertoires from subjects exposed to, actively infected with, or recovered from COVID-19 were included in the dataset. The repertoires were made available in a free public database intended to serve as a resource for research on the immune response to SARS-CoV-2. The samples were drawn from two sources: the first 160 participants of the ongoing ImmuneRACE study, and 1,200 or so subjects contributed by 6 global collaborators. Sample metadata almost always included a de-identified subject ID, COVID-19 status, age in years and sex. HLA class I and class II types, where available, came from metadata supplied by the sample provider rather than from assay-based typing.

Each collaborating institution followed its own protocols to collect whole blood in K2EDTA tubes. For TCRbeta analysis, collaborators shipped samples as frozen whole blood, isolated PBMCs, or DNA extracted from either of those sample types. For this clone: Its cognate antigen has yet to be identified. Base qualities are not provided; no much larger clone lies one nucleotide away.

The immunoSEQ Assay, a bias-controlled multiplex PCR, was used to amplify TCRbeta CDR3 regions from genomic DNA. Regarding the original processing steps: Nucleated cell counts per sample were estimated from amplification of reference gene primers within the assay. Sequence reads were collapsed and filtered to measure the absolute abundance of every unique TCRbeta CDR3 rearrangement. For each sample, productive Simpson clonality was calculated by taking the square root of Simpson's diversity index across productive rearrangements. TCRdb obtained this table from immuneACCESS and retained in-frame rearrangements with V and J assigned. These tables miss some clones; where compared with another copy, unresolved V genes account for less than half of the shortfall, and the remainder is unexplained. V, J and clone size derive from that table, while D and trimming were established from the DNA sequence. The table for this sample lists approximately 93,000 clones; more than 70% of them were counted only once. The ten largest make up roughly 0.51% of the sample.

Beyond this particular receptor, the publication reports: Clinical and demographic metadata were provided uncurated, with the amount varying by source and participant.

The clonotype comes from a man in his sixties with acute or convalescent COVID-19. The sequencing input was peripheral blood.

For the CDR3, the sequence is CASRADRVRTEAFF. The DNA sequence is TGTGCCAGCAGGGCGGACAGGGTAAGGACTGAAGCTTTCTTT. This receptor chain uses TRBV2 and TRBJ1-1, and 8 junctional nucleotides match TRBD1. Unmatched junction bases come to 8, with V trimmed by 6 bases and J by 5 bases. The CDR3 sequence holds 14 residues, the cysteine and phenylalanine included. CDR3 DNA is the only sequence kept; it has 42 bases, read in frame from the first base. CDR1 is given as SNHLY and CDR2 as FYNNEI, both from the germline V gene. The variable domain in full, with residues beyond the CDR3 obtained from the reference TRBV2 and TRBJ1-1 genes, is EPEVTQTPSHQVTQMGQEVILRCVPISNHLYFYWYRQILGQKVEFLVSFYNNEISEKSEIFDDQFSVERPDGSNFTLKIRSTKLEDSAMYFCASRADRVRTEAFFGQGTRLTVV.